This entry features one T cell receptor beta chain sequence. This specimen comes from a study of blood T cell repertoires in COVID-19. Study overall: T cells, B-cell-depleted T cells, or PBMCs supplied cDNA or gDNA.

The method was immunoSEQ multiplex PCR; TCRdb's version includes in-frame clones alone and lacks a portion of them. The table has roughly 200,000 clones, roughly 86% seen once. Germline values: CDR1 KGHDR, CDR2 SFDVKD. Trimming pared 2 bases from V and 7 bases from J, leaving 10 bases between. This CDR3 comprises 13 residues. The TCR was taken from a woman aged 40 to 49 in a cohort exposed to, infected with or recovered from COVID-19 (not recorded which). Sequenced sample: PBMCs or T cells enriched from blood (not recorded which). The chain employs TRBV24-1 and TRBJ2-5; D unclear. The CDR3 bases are TGTGCCACCAGTGATTACGCTGGGCGGACCCAGTACTTC. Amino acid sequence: CATSDYAGRTQYF.